A single sample is the source of the 30 T cell receptor beta chains below, sequenced in a study of persistence of HIV-infected CD4 T cells. Cells were stimulated with CMV-infected fibroblast lysates at roughly 10 ug/mL. CD40L-negative CD69-negative CD45RO-high memory CD4+ T cells were sorted as populations depleted of antigen-responding cells. The antigens for these receptors are not known. Sequencing used immunoSEQ version 4 in survey mode. Using immunoSEQ multiplex PCR, the repertoire was profiled, and TCRdb retains in-frame clones only, with some absent. Counted here are tens of thousands of clones, more than 70% occurring once; the ten biggest clones make up around 3%. Sample: CD4+ T cells sorted from PBMCs after approximately 20-hour stimulation, taken from a patient who received antiretroviral therapy. The receptors stem from an adult man with HIV who was CMV-seropositive.

The chain couples TRBV29-1 to TRBJ1-2; no firm D call. CDR3 length: 12 amino acids. Trimming pared 4 bases from V and 4 bases from J, leaving 10 bases between. Per the germline V gene, CDR1 is SQVTM and CDR2 is ANQGSEA. CDR3 protein: CSVVMGFYGYTF. CDR3 bases: TGCAGCGTTGTAATGGGATTCTATGGCTACACCTTC.

The chain uses TRBV18 and TRBJ1-2, with TRBD1 matching 8 bases. CDR3 length equals 13 residues. Germline-derived CDR1 and CDR2 are KGHSH and LQKENI. The V segment lost 3 bases and the J segment 3 bases; nucleotides outside the gene matches: 0. In nucleotides, the CDR3 is TGTGCCAGCTCACCGGACAGGGACTATGGCTACACCTTC. It specifies CASSPDRDYGYTF.

The rearrangement uses TRBV5-1 and TRBJ1-6, with a possible D match to TRBD1 (5 bases). V gave up 2 bases and J gave up 7 bases, with 13 bases separating them. Germline V gene sequence: CDR1 SGHRS, CDR2 YFSETQ. The CDR3 is 15 amino acids. CDR3 sequence (DNA): TGCGCCAGCAGCTTAGGCGGGACGGAAAATTCACCCCTCCACTTT. This codes for CASSLGGTENSPLHF.

The J gene is TRBJ1-4, the V gene TRBV15; D is perhaps TRBD1 (5 bases). Between the trimmed V and J ends, which lost 0 bases and 7 bases, there was a span of 12 bases. Germline V gene data show CDR1 as LNHNV and CDR2 as YYDKDF (reference sequence). This CDR3 has 15 residues. CDR3 amino acids: CATSRDPGRFEKLFF. Here the CDR3 DNA reads TGTGCCACCAGCAGAGATCCAGGGAGGTTTGAAAAACTGTTTTTT.

This clone showed up just a few times. The chain employs TRBV2 and TRBJ1-2, with D possibly matching TRBD1 (6 bases). Germline V gene data show CDR1 as SNHLY and CDR2 as FYNNEI. CDR3 length: 15 residues. The ends were cut back, 2 bases at V and 7 bases at J, with 17 bases in the middle. CDR3 loop: CASSENSGGRGGYTF. Written as DNA, the CDR3 is TGTGCCAGCAGTGAAAATAGCGGGGGGCGAGGTGGCTACACCTTC.

In this sample, this clone turned up a few times. V usage is TRBV7-2 and J usage is TRBJ1-6, with D possibly being TRBD1 (6 bases). There are 19 residues in the CDR3. Germline loops: CDR1 SGHTA, CDR2 FQGNSA. The ends were cut back, 5 bases at V and 5 bases at J, with 25 bases in the middle. CDR3: CASSAVQGWSLVNNSPLHF. In DNA, the CDR3 is TGTGCCAGCAGCGCCGTACAGGGTTGGTCTTTGGTGAATAATTCACCCCTCCACTTT.

The J gene is TRBJ1-2, the V gene TRBV4-2; 7 positions match TRBD1. With 2 bases clipped from V and 4 bases from J, the junction kept 1 base outside the gene matches. Germline V gene data show CDR1 as LGHNA and CDR2 as YNFKEQ. The CDR3 has 13 residues. This CDR3 is CASSQQGGYGYTF. As DNA, the CDR3 is TGTGCCAGCAGCCAACAGGGGGGCTATGGCTACACCTTC.

V gene TRBV14 combines with J gene TRBJ1-1; the D is unclear. V lost 6 bases and J 1 base, leaving 9 bases between the germline ends. The CDR3 loop spans 13 amino acids. CDR1 and CDR2 from the germline V gene are SGHDN and FVKESK. The CDR3 spells CASSRERNTEAFF. Written as DNA, the CDR3 is TGTGCCAGCAGTAGGGAGAGGAACACTGAAGCTTTCTTT. The whole variable domain, filled in from reference TRBV14 and TRBJ1-1, reads EAGVTQFPSHSVIEKGQTVTLRCDPISGHDNLYWYRRVMGKEIKFLLHFVKESKQDESGMPNNRFLAERTGGTYSTLKVQPAELEDSGVYFCASSRERNTEAFFGQGTRLTVV.

The CDR3 loop is CASSLAGWNSVYEQYF. The CDR3 DNA follows: TGTGCCAGCAGCTTAGCGGGTTGGAACAGCGTCTACGAGCAGTACTTC. V gene TRBV7-9 combines with J gene TRBJ2-7; D call uncertain. The CDR3 covers 16 residues. The germline V gene has CDR1 SEHNR and CDR2 FQNEAQ (reference sequence). Trimming took off 0 bases at V and 3 bases at J, with 15 bases between the two ends.

This chain links TRBV7-9 with TRBJ1-5; the D gene is possibly TRBD1 (6 bases). V was trimmed by 3 bases and J by 0 bases, leaving 15 bases between them. The V gene's germline CDR1 is SEHNR and CDR2 FQNEAQ (reference sequence). The CDR3 sequence is 17 residues long. DNA of the CDR3: TGTGCCAGCAGCTTTTGGCAGGGGTCTTATAGCAATCAGCCCCAGCATTTT. It codes for CASSFWQGSYSNQPQHF.

This clone came up a few times. The V call is TRBV5-1, the J call TRBJ1-1, with TRBD1 as a possible D gene (6 bases). The CDR3 runs 14 residues. Germline V gene sequence: CDR1 SGHRS, CDR2 YFSETQ. Trimming removed 7 bases from V and 5 bases from J, with 18 bases in between. This CDR3 is CASQVQGQGTEAFF. DNA of the CDR3: TGCGCCAGCCAAGTCCAAGGGCAGGGGACTGAAGCTTTCTTT.

This chain connects TRBV19 to TRBJ1-5; 9 bases align to TRBD1. CDR3 length: 15 amino acids. The trim removed 3 bases at V and 5 bases at J, leaving 5 bases unmatched. Germline CDR1 LNHDA, CDR2 SQIVND (reference sequence). The CDR3 nucleotides read TGTGCCAGTAGTATGGACAGGGGCCTTTATCAGCCCCAGCATTTT. Protein product: CASSMDRGLYQPQHF.

In its sample, this clone was seen a few times. The chain combines TRBV12-3 or TRBV12-4 with TRBJ2-7, with 12 bases identical to TRBD2. The V segment lost 6 bases and the J segment 4 bases; nucleotides outside the gene matches: 1. The CDR3 has 13 residues. CDR3 protein: CASRTSGSYEQYF. DNA for the CDR3: TGTGCCAGCAGGACTAGCGGGAGTTACGAGCAGTACTTC.

This chain links TRBV6-5 with TRBJ1-2, with D uncertain. V lost 4 bases and J 3 bases, leaving 15 bases between the germline ends. This CDR3 is 15 amino acids long. Germline V lookup: CDR1 MNHEY, CDR2 SVGAGI. The CDR3 protein is CASSFQRAGHYGYTF. The CDR3, as DNA: TGTGCCAGCAGTTTCCAGCGTGCCGGGCACTATGGCTACACCTTC.

The chain couples TRBV4-3 to TRBJ1-2, with TRBD1 matching over 7 bases. This CDR3 is 14 amino acids long. From germline, CDR1 is LGHNA and CDR2 YSLEER. Germline trimming cut 1 base from V and 5 bases from J; bases unmatched to any gene: 4. DNA of the CDR3: TGCGCCAGCAGCCAAGCGACAGGGAAGTATGGCTACACCTTC. Its protein is CASSQATGKYGYTF.

This sequence joins TRBV6-5 and TRBJ1-6; D remains unclear. CDR3 length: 15 amino acids. V lost 5 bases, J lost 5 bases, and 13 bases lay in between. Per the germline V gene, CDR1 is MNHEY and CDR2 is SVGAGI. Written as DNA, the CDR3 is TGTGCCAGCAGTAACGAAGACACTAATAATTCACCCCTCCACTTT. This codes for CASSNEDTNNSPLHF.

The rearrangement links TRBV6-6 to TRBJ2-2; tentatively, D is TRBD1 (6 bases). CDR3 length equals 15 residues. Per germline, CDR1 MNHNY and CDR2 SVGAGI (reference sequence). The germline V and J ends were trimmed by 7 bases and 1 base, with 13 bases remaining between them. CDR3 in DNA: TGTGCCAGCAACAGGGACACGAGGAACACCGGGGAGCTGTTTTTT. Amino acid sequence: CASNRDTRNTGELFF.

This clone was seen only a few times. This chain joins TRBV9 and TRBJ2-1; D not certain. The V gene's germline CDR1 is SGDLS and CDR2 YYNGEE. This CDR3 region has 12 residues. The ends were cut back, 0 bases at V and 5 bases at J, with 3 bases in the middle. The CDR3 protein is CASSVANNEQFF. The DNA of the CDR3 is TGTGCCAGCAGCGTAGCTAACAATGAGCAGTTCTTC.

The chain combines TRBV5-1 with TRBJ2-6, with 7 bases aligning to TRBD2. The V gene's germline CDR1 is SGHRS and CDR2 YFSETQ. J gave up 6 bases and V 6 bases, and 0 bases lay outside the gene matches. This CDR3 spans 12 amino acids. Here the CDR3 DNA reads TGCGCCAGCAAGCGGGAGGCCAACGTCCTGACTTTC. Encoded protein: CASKREANVLTF.

CDR3 protein: CASSLGRTGLDQPQHF. The DNA for the CDR3 is TGTGCCAGCAGCTTAGGTAGGACAGGGTTGGATCAGCCCCAGCATTTT. The chain couples TRBV7-6 to TRBJ1-5; 8 bases align to TRBD1. The V segment lost 1 base and the J segment 5 bases; nucleotides outside the gene matches: 7. CDR3 length: 16 amino acids. Germline V gene lookup returns CDR1 SGHVS and CDR2 FNYEAQ.

The CDR3 sequence: CASSPQGVVNTEAFF. The CDR3 region has the DNA TGTGCCAGCTCACCACAGGGTGTGGTGAACACTGAAGCTTTCTTT. The chain couples TRBV18 to TRBJ1-1; D gene ambiguous. Germline loops: CDR1 KGHSH, CDR2 LQKENI. V lost 1 base to trimming and J lost 0 bases, with 9 bases between them. The CDR3 length is 15 residues. The variable domain in full, with the rest retrieved from reference TRBV18 and TRBJ1-1, is NAGVMQNPRHLVRRRGQEARLRCSPMKGHSHVYWYRQLPEEGLKFMVYLQKENIIDESGMPKERFSAEFPKEGPSILRIQQVVRGDSAAYFCASSPQGVVNTEAFFGQGTRLTVV.

This clone is a singleton in its sample. This CDR3 reads CASSLGWDRPTDTQYF. CDR3 DNA: TGTGCCAGCAGTTTGGGGTGGGACCGACCCACAGATACGCAGTATTTT. The chain recombines TRBV27 with TRBJ2-3; D might be TRBD1 or TRBD2, each matching 5 bases. CDR1 and CDR2 from the germline V gene are MNHEY and SMNVEV (reference sequence). With 3 bases removed from V and 2 bases from J, the gap between germline ends came to 15 bases. There are 16 residues in the CDR3.

The V call is TRBV5-6, the J call TRBJ1-2; D uncertain. The V end lost 0 bases, the J end lost 5 bases, and 8 bases lay between the germline ends. The CDR3 spans 13 residues. Germline V gives CDR1 SGHDT, CDR2 YYEEEE. CDR3 coding DNA: TGTGCCAGCAGCTTGGACCCACAGTATGGCTACACCTTC. Translation gives CASSLDPQYGYTF.

This chain links TRBV15 with TRBJ1-5, with unresolved D. From germline, CDR1 is LNHNV and CDR2 YYDKDF (reference sequence). The V end lost 0 bases, the J end lost 0 bases, and 9 bases lay between the germline ends. The CDR3 totals 16 residues. The chain's CDR3 is CATSRDGGYSNQPQHF. In nucleotides, the CDR3 is TGTGCCACCAGCAGAGATGGAGGGTATAGCAATCAGCCCCAGCATTTT.

V and J are TRBV5-8 and TRBJ1-3; maybe TRBD1 (5 bases). V was cut by 0 bases and J by 9 bases, with 16 bases left in between. CDR1 is SGHTS, CDR2 YDEGEE, per germline. This CDR3 has 15 amino acids. This CDR3 is CASSLGRYRSGTIYF. In nucleotides, the CDR3 is TGTGCCAGCAGCTTGGGGCGCTACAGGTCCGGCACCATATATTTT.

This clone was seen once. V gene TRBV3-1 (or the pseudogene TRBV3-2) combines with J gene TRBJ1-3, with TRBD1 matching over 8 bases. CDR1 and CDR2 (germline): LGHDT, YNNKEL (reference sequence). The CDR3 totals 14 residues. Unmatched junction bases numbered 5, after V lost 5 bases and J lost 5 bases. Written as DNA, the CDR3 is TGTGCCAGCAGCAGACAGGGGAATAGAAACACCATATATTTT. Its protein is CASSRQGNRNTIYF.

This chain connects TRBV19 to TRBJ2-2; a weak D match, TRBD1 (5 bases). This CDR3 has 18 residues. Between the trimmed V and J ends, which lost 3 bases and 2 bases, there was a span of 19 bases. Germline values: CDR1 LNHDA, CDR2 SQIVND (reference sequence). CDR3 coding DNA: TGTGCCAGTAGTATTGACGCTGGACATTACCCCAACACCGGGGAGCTGTTTTTT. It specifies CASSIDAGHYPNTGELFF.

The sample holds a few counts of this clone. J is TRBJ2-7 and V is TRBV29-1; D is undetermined. Germline V gene data show CDR1 as SQVTM and CDR2 as ANQGSEA. The CDR3 runs 12 residues. The V end lost 5 bases, the J end lost 0 bases, and 8 bases lay between the germline ends. CDR3: CSVLGSSYEQYF. CDR3 sequence (DNA): TGCAGCGTTTTAGGTAGCTCCTACGAGCAGTACTTC.

The chain combines TRBV7-8 with TRBJ1-2, with TRBD1 matching over 9 bases. Losses at the gene ends were 5 bases for V and 8 bases for J; bases not matched to a gene: 6. Per germline, CDR1 SGHVS and CDR2 FQNEAQ. CDR3 length: 13 residues. This CDR3 reads CASSAGQGRGYTF. CDR3 bases: TGTGCCAGCAGCGCGGGACAGGGAAGAGGCTACACCTTC.

The V gene is TRBV25-1, the J gene TRBJ1-4; D gene ambiguous. The ends were cut back, 4 bases at V and 0 bases at J, with 12 bases in the middle. There are 16 residues in the CDR3. Germline-derived CDR1 and CDR2 are MGHDK and SYGVNS. The CDR3 region is CASSAGSHSTNEKLFF. CDR3 DNA: TGTGCCAGCAGTGCGGGGTCCCACTCAACTAATGAAAAACTGTTTTTT.